A single sample is the source of the 28 T cell receptor beta chains below, sequenced in a study of cytomegalovirus exposure and HLA in healthy donors. The PCR was carried out with 60 Vbeta primers and 13 Jbeta primers. Sequenced by immunoSEQ multiplex PCR; TCRdb stores in-frame clones only, minus some. The data include about 160,000 clones; the top ten clones carry 1.3%. Material: PBMCs. These receptors came from a woman aged 55-70 years in good health and CMV-seronegative.

The chain links TRBV30 to TRBJ1-2; 10 bases are shared with TRBD1. V dropped 1 base and J dropped 7; count of bases not matched to a gene: 6. The CDR3 length is 14 residues. Germline V CDR1 and CDR2: GTSNPN, SVGIG (reference sequence). CDR3 loop: CAWSGDRGLSGYTF. The CDR3 DNA reads TGTGCCTGGAGTGGAGACAGGGGGCTCTCTGGCTACACCTTC. Full variable domain (rest looked up from reference TRBV30 and TRBJ1-2): SQTIHQWPATLVQPVGSPLSLECTVEGTSNPNLYWYRQAAGRGLQLLFYSVGIGQISSEVPQNLSASRPQDRQFILSSKKLLLSDSGFYLCAWSGDRGLSGYTFGSGTRLTVV.

The V call is TRBV4-1, the J call TRBJ2-5; 7 bases are shared with TRBD2. The DNA end favors TRBJ2-7, so the J call may be wrong. The CDR3 covers 15 residues. Germline lookup yields CDR1 MGHRA and CDR2 YSYEKL. CDR3 residues: CASSPGGGVSYEQYF. DNA for the CDR3: TGCGCCAGCAGCCCGGGCGGGGGAGTCTCCTACGAGCAGTACTTC.

Notes on this clone: Other DNA sequences within the sample encode an identical CDR3. The chain joins TRBV11-2 to TRBJ2-3; the D is unclear. The germline CDR1 and CDR2 sequences are SGHAT and FQNNGV. The CDR3 runs 12 residues. Trimming removed 1 base at V and 5 bases at J, with 4 bases between. CDR3 sequence: CASSLAGDTQYF. Written as DNA, the CDR3 is TGTGCCAGCAGCTTAGCGGGAGATACGCAGTATTTT.

The CDR3 nucleotides read TGTGCCAGCAGCCTTGAACAGGGTATGGGCACTGAAGCTTTCTTT. The encoded protein is CASSLEQGMGTEAFF. J is TRBJ1-1 and V is TRBV7-9; the D gene is possibly TRBD1 (6 bases). The CDR3 sequence is 15 residues long. Germline CDR1 and CDR2: SEHNR and FQNEAQ (reference sequence). The V end was cut by 5 bases, the J end by 4 bases, with 17 bases between.

The gene calls are TRBV5-1 and TRBJ1-1; 7 bases line up with TRBD1. V lost 4 bases and J lost 1; bases outside the gene matches: 4. The CDR3 consists of 14 residues. Looked up from germline, CDR1 is SGHRS and CDR2 is YFSETQ. DNA of the CDR3: TGCGCCAGCAGCATCAGGACAGGGAACACTGAAGCTTTCTTT. This encodes CASSIRTGNTEAFF.

The chain joins TRBV6-6 to TRBJ1-1, with D perhaps TRBD1 (6 bases). The CDR3 has 12 residues. Germline CDR1 MNHNY, CDR2 SVGAGI (reference sequence). Trimming pared 4 bases from V and 3 bases from J, leaving 6 bases between. The CDR3 sequence: CASSSGDTEAFF. CDR3 sequence (DNA): TGTGCCAGCAGTTCAGGGGACACTGAAGCTTTCTTT.

The chain has TRBV7-9 and TRBJ1-2; 8 nucleotides align to TRBD1. Germline values: CDR1 SEHNR, CDR2 FQNEAQ (reference sequence). Trimming at V came to 5 bases and at J to 3 bases, leaving 5 bases not matched to a gene. This CDR3 region has 14 residues. CDR3 coding DNA: TGTGCCAGCAGCGCAGGACAGGGTGACTATGGCTACACCTTC. As protein: CASSAGQGDYGYTF.

The chain has TRBV5-1 and TRBJ2-1, with 7 nucleotides matching TRBD2. Looked up from germline, CDR1 is SGHRS and CDR2 is YFSETQ. CDR3 length: 17 amino acids. The V gene end was trimmed by 2 bases and the J gene end by 2 bases; junction bases not matched to a gene: 10. In nucleotides, the CDR3 is TGCGCCAGCAGCTTAGTCTCCGGGGGGAATACCTACAATGAGCAGTTCTTC. Translation: CASSLVSGGNTYNEQFF.

The gene calls are TRBV5-6 and TRBJ1-2; 9 bases match TRBD1. V was clipped by 3 bases and J by 7 bases; unmatched bases: 10. Per germline, CDR1 SGHDT and CDR2 YYEEEE. This CDR3 has 15 residues. CDR3 bases: TGTGCCAGCAGCTCCGGGACAGGGTCTAGGGTTGGCTACACCTTC. It encodes CASSSGTGSRVGYTF.

This clone is deemed medium-sized by its frequency. The rearrangement uses TRBV18 and TRBJ2-3, with 9 bases lining up with TRBD2. Germline V CDR1 and CDR2: KGHSH, LQKENI. The CDR3 length is 16 residues. J lost 7 bases, V lost 3 bases, and 11 bases had no gene match. CDR3 in DNA: TGTGCCAGCTCACCCCACGGACTAGCGTGGGGTCATACGCAGTATTTT. Amino acid sequence: CASSPHGLAWGHTQYF.

The rearrangement joins TRBV10-3 to TRBJ1-2; 11 bases are a match to TRBD1. With V trimmed by 10 bases and J by 5 bases, 6 bases remained unmatched. The CDR3 contains 13 residues. Germline CDR1 and CDR2: ENHRY and SYGVKD. CDR3 loop: CATSGTGGYGYTF. In DNA, the CDR3 is TGTGCCACCTCCGGGACAGGGGGTTATGGCTACACCTTC.

The V call is TRBV28, the J call TRBJ1-5; 8 positions agree with TRBD1. The CDR3 is 14 residues long. V lost 6 bases to trimming and J lost 5 bases; unmatched junction nucleotides: 6. Germline V lookup: CDR1 MDHEN, CDR2 SYDVKM. This CDR3 is CASSFGTGHQPQHF. In nucleotides, the CDR3 is TGTGCCAGCAGCTTCGGGACAGGCCATCAGCCCCAGCATTTT.

The chain carries TRBV10-3 and TRBJ1-4; TRBD1 matches at 8 bases. The CDR3 is made up of 13 amino acids. Germline CDR1 and CDR2: ENHRY and SYGVKD. V gave up 10 bases and J gave up 6 bases; unmatched junction bases: 7. CDR3 residues: CATLRTGYEKLFF. The CDR3 coding sequence is TGTGCCACCCTGAGGACAGGGTATGAAAAACTGTTTTTT.

The gene calls are TRBV27 and TRBJ2-7; 8 nucleotides match TRBD1. This CDR3 has 15 amino acids. The V and J ends lost 6 bases and 2 bases, in that order; junction bases with no gene match: 9. CDR1 and CDR2 from the germline V gene are MNHEY and SMNVEV (reference sequence). The CDR3 sequence is CASSSTGTGTYEQYF. The CDR3 DNA reads as TGTGCCAGCAGCAGTACCGGGACAGGCACCTACGAGCAGTACTTC.

The chain couples TRBV19 to TRBJ1-2; possibly TRBD1 for D (5 bases). This CDR3 comprises 18 residues. Germline loops: CDR1 LNHDA, CDR2 SQIVND (reference sequence). V lost 5 bases to trimming and J lost 0 bases, with 22 bases between them. The CDR3, as DNA: TGTGCCAGTAGTTCGCAAGGTCTGCGGGGGAAAACTAACTATGGCTACACCTTC. Translated, it gives CASSSQGLRGKTNYGYTF.

This chain links TRBV5-6 with TRBJ1-2; tentatively, D is TRBD1 (5 bases). Looked up from germline, CDR1 is SGHDT and CDR2 is YYEEEE. The CDR3 runs 13 residues. V was pared by 4 bases and J by 2 bases, with 9 bases between. The DNA of the CDR3 is TGTGCCAGCAGCAGGGGAGGCAACTATGGCTACACCTTC. Protein: CASSRGGNYGYTF.

The V gene is TRBV7-2, the J gene TRBJ1-1, with 7 bases fitting TRBD1. Per germline, CDR1 SGHTA and CDR2 FQGNSA. V gave up 5 bases and J gave up 1 base; unmatched junction bases: 4. The CDR3 runs to 14 residues. CDR3 protein: CASSRDRENTEAFF. In DNA, the CDR3 is TGTGCCAGCAGCCGCGACAGGGAGAACACTGAAGCTTTCTTT. The whole variable domain, filled in from reference TRBV7-2 and TRBJ1-1, reads GAGVSQSPSNKVTEKGKDVELRCDPISGHTALYWYRQSLGQGLEFLIYFQGNSAPDKSGLPSDRFSAERTGGSVSTLTIQRTQQEDSAVYLCASSRDRENTEAFFGQGTRLTVV.

In regard to this clone: The same CDR3 can be traced to other DNA sequences in this sample. The J gene is TRBJ1-1, the V gene TRBV28, with no clear D. CDR1 and CDR2 from the germline V gene are MDHEN and SYDVKM. This CDR3 is built from 13 residues. Trimming removed 3 bases from V and 4 bases from J, with 9 bases in between. The CDR3 protein is CASSFPGSTEAFF. In DNA, the CDR3 is TGTGCCAGCAGTTTCCCGGGATCCACTGAAGCTTTCTTT.

The chain uses TRBV5-4 and TRBJ2-7, with D tentatively TRBD1 (6 bases). The V gene's germline CDR1 is SGHNT and CDR2 YYREEE (reference sequence). V was pared by 3 bases and J by 8 bases, with 18 bases between. This CDR3 has 14 amino acids. The chain's CDR3 is CASSSWGPHPQQYF. CDR3 DNA sequence: TGTGCCAGCAGCTCATGGGGGCCCCACCCCCAGCAGTACTTC.

The chain links TRBV11-2 to TRBJ2-3; 9 positions agree with TRBD2. Losses at the gene ends were 0 bases for V and 3 bases for J; bases not matched to a gene: 4. The CDR3 extends over 16 amino acids. Germline V lookup: CDR1 SGHAT, CDR2 FQNNGV. The CDR3, as DNA: TGTGCCAGCAGCTTAGAATGGCGGGGGGGGACAGATACGCAGTATTTT. It is translated as CASSLEWRGGTDTQYF. The full variable domain, its missing parts supplied by reference TRBV11-2 and TRBJ2-3, is EAGVAQSPRYKIIEKRQSVAFWCNPISGHATLYWYQQILGQGPKLLIQFQNNGVVDDSQLPKDRFSAERLKGVDSTLKIQPAKLEDSAVYLCASSLEWRGGTDTQYFGPGTRLTVL.

The chain has TRBV6-5 and TRBJ2-7; possible D gene TRBD2, 6 bases. V was cut by 2 bases and J by 4 bases, with 15 bases left in between. The CDR3 covers 15 residues. Per germline, CDR1 MNHEY and CDR2 SVGAGI. The CDR3 here is CASSYQIADRYEQYF. CDR3 nucleotide sequence: TGTGCCAGCAGTTACCAGATAGCGGACCGGTACGAGCAGTACTTC.

The gene calls are TRBV9 and TRBJ2-7; the D gene is possibly TRBD2 (6 bases). Germline assignment: CDR1 SGDLS and CDR2 YYNGEE. V was pared by 2 bases and J by 6 bases, with 12 bases between. The CDR3 contains 13 residues. The CDR3 nucleotides read TGTGCCAGCAGCGTTGGAGGGCTCGGCGAGCAGTACTTC. Translated: CASSVGGLGEQYF.

V and J are TRBV5-1 and TRBJ2-7, with 8 bases aligning to TRBD1. The CDR3 extends over 14 amino acids. The J segment lost 7 bases and the V segment lost 2 bases, leaving 8 bases of the junction unmatched. CDR1 SGHRS and CDR2 YFSETQ come from the germline V gene. The CDR3 DNA sequence: TGCGCCAGCAGCTTCCAGGGGGCGCGGGAAGAGCAGTACTTC. This translates into CASSFQGAREEQYF.

This chain connects TRBV29-1 to TRBJ1-2; a weak D match, TRBD1 (6 bases). This CDR3 spans 12 amino acids. The V gene's germline CDR1 is SQVTM and CDR2 ANQGSEA. The ends were cut back, 6 bases at V and 4 bases at J, with 12 bases in the middle. The CDR3 nucleotides are TGCAGCGTCCCCCGGACAGTCTATGGCTACACCTTC. Translating gives CSVPRTVYGYTF.

This chain links TRBV6-5 with TRBJ2-1, with a possible D match to TRBD1 (6 bases). In germline, CDR1 is MNHEY, CDR2 SVGAGI. V dropped 5 bases and J dropped 2 bases, with 13 bases sitting between them. The CDR3 length is 15 residues. The CDR3 protein is CASSPLGTPYNEQFF. In DNA form, the CDR3 reads TGTGCCAGCAGTCCCCTCGGGACACCCTACAATGAGCAGTTCTTC.

V and J are TRBV6-5 and TRBJ2-3; 9 bases fit TRBD2. J gave up 4 bases and V 0 bases, and 2 bases lay outside the gene matches. This CDR3 spans 15 amino acids. The germline gives CDR1 MNHEY, CDR2 SVGAGI. CDR3: CASSYSGGRADTQYF. CDR3 nucleotide sequence: TGTGCCAGCAGTTACTCGGGCGGGAGGGCAGATACGCAGTATTTT.

Here the CDR3 DNA reads TGTGCCAGCAGCAACCTTCTAGCGACTATCTCCGGGGAGCTGTTTTTT. Protein: CASSNLLATISGELFF. The gene calls are TRBV7-9 and TRBJ2-2; possibly TRBD2 for D (6 bases). Germline CDR1 is SEHNR and CDR2 is FQNEAQ (reference sequence). The CDR3 sequence is 16 residues long. Trimming shortened V by 5 bases and J by 6 bases, and 19 bases separated the two germline ends.

V is TRBV5-5 and J is TRBJ2-7; D perhaps matches TRBD1 (5 bases). CDR3 size: 15 residues. Germline-derived CDR1 and CDR2 are SGHKS and YYEKEE (reference sequence). Trimming pared 4 bases from V and 3 bases from J, leaving 17 bases between. The CDR3 nucleotides read TGTGCCAGCAGCCCATTGACAGAAAACAGCTACGAGCAGTACTTC. Translating it yields CASSPLTENSYEQYF. Full variable domain (rest looked up from reference TRBV5-5 and TRBJ2-7): DAGVTQSPTHLIKTRGQQVTLRCSPISGHKSVSWYQQVLGQGPQFIFQYYEKEERGRGNFPDRFSARQFPNYSSELNVNALLLGDSALYLCASSPLTENSYEQYFGPGTRLTVT.